Below, 7 T cell receptor beta chains from the same sample are listed, as sequenced in a study of blood T cell repertoires in COVID-19. Profiled with immunoSEQ multiplex PCR; TCRdb holds only in-frame clones, not every one. The sample lists 95,000 to 150,000 clones, approximately 87% occurring once. The material sequenced was peripheral blood. The receptor source for this set is a woman in her 70s with acute or convalescent COVID-19.

The rearrangement uses TRBV10-3 and TRBJ2-3; 11 bases fit TRBD2. The CDR3 sequence is 16 residues long. The V segment lost 3 bases and the J segment 8 bases; nucleotides outside the gene matches: 10. The V gene's germline CDR1 is ENHRY and CDR2 SYGVKD. The CDR3 loop reads CAISDTSGGLGATQYF. The CDR3 nucleotides read TGTGCCATCAGTGACACTAGCGGGGGTCTGGGGGCTACGCAGTATTTT.

This chain uses TRBV19 with TRBJ1-2; 8 positions agree with TRBD1. The CDR3 extends over 14 amino acids. V gave up 5 bases and J gave up 3 bases; unmatched junction bases: 5. The V gene's germline CDR1 is LNHDA and CDR2 SQIVND (reference sequence). CDR3 protein: CASSYQGADYGYTF. CDR3 bases: TGTGCCAGTAGTTACCAGGGGGCGGACTATGGCTACACCTTC.

This clone has only a few counts. V and J are TRBV6-1 and TRBJ2-4; 9 positions match TRBD1. V gave up 1 base and J gave up 9 bases; unmatched junction bases: 4. The germline V gene encodes CDR1 MNHNS and CDR2 SASEGT. CDR3 length equals 14 residues. CDR3 DNA sequence: TGTGCCAGCAGTGAAGGGGACAGGGTAGGCATTCAGTACTTC. Protein sequence: CASSEGDRVGIQYF.

V is TRBV6-2 or TRBV6-3 and J is TRBJ2-7; no firm D call. The V gene lost 2 bases and the J gene lost 3 bases, with 11 bases spanning the gap. Germline CDR1 is MNHEY and CDR2 is SVGEGT. The CDR3 runs to 14 residues. In DNA, the CDR3 is TGTGCCAGCAGTTACCCCGGGTTAATCTACGAGCAGTACTTC. Amino acid sequence: CASSYPGLIYEQYF.

The chain employs TRBV10-2 and TRBJ2-1; 11 nucleotides agree with TRBD2. The CDR3 contains 13 residues. Germline-derived CDR1 and CDR2 are WSHSY and SAAADI. The junction had 4 bases not matched to a gene; V was cut back by 6 bases and J by 9 bases. The CDR3 DNA follows: TGCGCCAGCAGGCCGGGACTAGCGGTTGAGCAGTTCTTC. Amino acid sequence: CASRPGLAVEQFF.

The CDR3 DNA sequence: TGTGCCAGCAGTTTAGCGGGGGGTGGCTACACCTTC. Protein sequence: CASSLAGGGYTF. The rearrangement joins TRBV28 to TRBJ1-2; possible D gene TRBD1, 5 bases. From germline, CDR1 is MDHEN and CDR2 SYDVKM. With 2 bases removed from V and 7 bases from J, the gap between germline ends came to 8 bases. The CDR3 sequence is 12 residues long.

The chain combines TRBV5-1 with TRBJ1-3; no reliable D call. V gave up 4 bases and J gave up 0 bases, with 11 bases separating them. This CDR3 has 15 residues. The V gene's germline CDR1 is SGHRS and CDR2 YFSETQ. The CDR3 DNA sequence: TGCGCCAGCAGCAACGACGGGAGCTCTGGAAACACCATATATTTT. It translates to CASSNDGSSGNTIYF.